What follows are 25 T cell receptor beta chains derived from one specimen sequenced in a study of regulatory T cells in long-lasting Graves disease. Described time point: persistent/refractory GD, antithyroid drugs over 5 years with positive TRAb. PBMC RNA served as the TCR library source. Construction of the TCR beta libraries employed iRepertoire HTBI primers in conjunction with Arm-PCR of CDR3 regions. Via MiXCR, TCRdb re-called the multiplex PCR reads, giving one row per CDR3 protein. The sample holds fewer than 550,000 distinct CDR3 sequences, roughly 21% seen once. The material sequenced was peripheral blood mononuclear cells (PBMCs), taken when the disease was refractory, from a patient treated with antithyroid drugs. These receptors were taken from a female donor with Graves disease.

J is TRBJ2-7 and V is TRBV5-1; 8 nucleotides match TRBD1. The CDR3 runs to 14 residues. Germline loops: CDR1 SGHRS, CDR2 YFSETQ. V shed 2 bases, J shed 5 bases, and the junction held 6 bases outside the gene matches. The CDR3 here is CASSLQGELDEQYF. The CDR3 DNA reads TGCGCCAGCAGCTTACAGGGGGAATTGGACGAGCAGTACTTC. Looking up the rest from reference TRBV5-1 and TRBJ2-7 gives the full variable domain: KAGVTQTPRYLIKTRGQQVTLSCSPISGHRSVSWYQQTPGQGLQFLFEYFSETQRNKGNFPGRFSGRQFSNSRSEMNVSTLELGDSALYLCASSLQGELDEQYFGPGTRLTVT.

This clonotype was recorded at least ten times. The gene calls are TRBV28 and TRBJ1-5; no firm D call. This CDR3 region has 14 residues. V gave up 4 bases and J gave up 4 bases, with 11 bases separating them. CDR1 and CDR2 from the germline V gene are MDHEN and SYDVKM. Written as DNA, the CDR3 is TGTGCCAGCAGTTACACAGTGAAGAATCAGCCCCAGCATTTT. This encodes CASSYTVKNQPQHF. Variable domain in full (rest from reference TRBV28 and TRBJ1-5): DVKVTQSSRYLVKRTGEKVFLECVQDMDHENMFWYRQDPGLGLRLIYFSYDVKMKEKGDIPEGYSVSREKKERFSLILESASTNQTSMYLCASSYTVKNQPQHFGDGTRLSIL.

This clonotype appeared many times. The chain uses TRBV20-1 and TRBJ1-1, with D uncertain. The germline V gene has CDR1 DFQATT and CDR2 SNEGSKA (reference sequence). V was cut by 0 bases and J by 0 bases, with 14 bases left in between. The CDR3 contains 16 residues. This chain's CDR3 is CSARDIRVRVNTEAFF. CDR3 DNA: TGCAGTGCTAGAGATATAAGGGTAAGGGTGAACACTGAAGCTTTCTTT.

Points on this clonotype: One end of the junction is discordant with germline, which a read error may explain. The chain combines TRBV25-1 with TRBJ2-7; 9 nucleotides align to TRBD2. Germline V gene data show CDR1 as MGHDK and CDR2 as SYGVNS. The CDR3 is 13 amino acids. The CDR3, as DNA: TGTGCCAGCAGTAGCGGGGGGAGCTACGGGCAGTACTTC. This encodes CASSSGGSYGQYF.

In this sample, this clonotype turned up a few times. The CDR3 DNA follows: TGTGCCAGCAGCTTATCGGAGGGTCCCACCGGGGAGCTGTTTTTT. It encodes CASSLSEGPTGELFF. This rearrangement joins TRBV7-9 to TRBJ2-2, with D possibly being TRBD2 (6 bases). This CDR3 spans 15 amino acids. Trimming shortened V by 2 bases and J by 4 bases, and 11 bases separated the two germline ends. CDR1 is SEHNR and CDR2 is FQNEAQ in the germline V gene (reference sequence).

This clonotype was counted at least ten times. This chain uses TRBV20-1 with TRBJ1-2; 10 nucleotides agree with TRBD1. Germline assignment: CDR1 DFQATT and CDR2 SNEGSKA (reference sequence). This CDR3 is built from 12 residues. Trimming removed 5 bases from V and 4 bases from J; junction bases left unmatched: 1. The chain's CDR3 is CSARTGGYGYTF. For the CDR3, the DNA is TGCAGTGCTCGGACAGGGGGCTATGGCTACACCTTC.

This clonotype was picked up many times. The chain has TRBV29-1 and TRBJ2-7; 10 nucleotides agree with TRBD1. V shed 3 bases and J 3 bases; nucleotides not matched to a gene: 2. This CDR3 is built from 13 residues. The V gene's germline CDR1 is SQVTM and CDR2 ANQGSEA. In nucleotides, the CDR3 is TGCAGCGTTGACGGACAGGGGGGCTACGAGCAGTACTTC. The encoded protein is CSVDGQGGYEQYF.

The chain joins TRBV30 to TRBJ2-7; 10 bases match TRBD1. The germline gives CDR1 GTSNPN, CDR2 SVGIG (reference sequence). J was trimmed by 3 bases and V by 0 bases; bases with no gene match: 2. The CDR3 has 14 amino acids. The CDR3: CAWSVGTGVYEQYF. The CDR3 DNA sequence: TGTGCCTGGAGTGTCGGGACAGGGGTCTACGAGCAGTACTTC.

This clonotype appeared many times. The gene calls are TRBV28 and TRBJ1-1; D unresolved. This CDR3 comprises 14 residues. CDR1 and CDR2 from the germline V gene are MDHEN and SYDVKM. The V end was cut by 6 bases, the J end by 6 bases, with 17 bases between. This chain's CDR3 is CASRTSGSGPEAFF. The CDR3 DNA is TGTGCCAGCAGAACCTCGGGCAGCGGGCCTGAAGCTTTCTTT.

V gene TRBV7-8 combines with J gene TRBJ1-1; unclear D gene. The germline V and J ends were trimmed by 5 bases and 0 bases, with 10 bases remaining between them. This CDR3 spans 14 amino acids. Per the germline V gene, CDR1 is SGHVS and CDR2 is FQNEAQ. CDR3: CASSEGLMNTEAFF. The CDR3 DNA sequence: TGTGCCAGCAGCGAGGGCCTTATGAACACTGAAGCTTTCTTT.

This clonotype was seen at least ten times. In DNA, the CDR3 is TGCAGCGTTAGGACAGGGTTAGCCAAAAACATTCAGTACTTC. Translation: CSVRTGLAKNIQYF. The rearrangement joins TRBV29-1 to TRBJ2-4; 8 bases map to TRBD1. V lost 5 bases, J lost 0 bases, and 3 bases stayed unmatched. Germline CDR1 reads SQVTM; CDR2 reads ANQGSEA. The CDR3 length is 14 residues. Full variable domain (missing parts from reference TRBV29-1 and TRBJ2-4): SAVISQKPSRDICQRGTSLTIQCQVDSQVTMMFWYRQQPGQSLTLIATANQGSEATYESGFVIDKFPISRPNLTFSTLTVSNMSPEDSSIYLCSVRTGLAKNIQYFGAGTRLSVL.

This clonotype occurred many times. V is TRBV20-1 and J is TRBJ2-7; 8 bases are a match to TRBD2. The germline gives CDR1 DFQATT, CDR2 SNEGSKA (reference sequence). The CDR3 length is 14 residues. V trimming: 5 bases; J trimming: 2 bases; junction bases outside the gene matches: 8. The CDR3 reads CSASLTSEPYEQYF. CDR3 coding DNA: TGCAGTGCTTCCTTGACTAGCGAGCCCTACGAGCAGTACTTC.

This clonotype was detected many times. In DNA, the CDR3 is TGTGCCAGCGGGACAGGGTACTATGGCTACACCTTC. It translates to CASGTGYYGYTF. The V call is TRBV6-1, the J call TRBJ1-2, with 9 bases identical to TRBD1. Germline V CDR1 and CDR2: MNHNS, SASEGT. There are 12 residues in the CDR3. V dropped 8 bases and J dropped 3; count of bases not matched to a gene: 1.

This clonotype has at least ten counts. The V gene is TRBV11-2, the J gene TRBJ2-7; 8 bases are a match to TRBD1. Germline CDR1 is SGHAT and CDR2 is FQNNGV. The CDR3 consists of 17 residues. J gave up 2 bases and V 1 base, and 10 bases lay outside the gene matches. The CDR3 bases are TGTGCCAGCAGCTTAGCCTTGGGACAGGTTCTACCCTACGAGCAGTACTTC. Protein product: CASSLALGQVLPYEQYF.

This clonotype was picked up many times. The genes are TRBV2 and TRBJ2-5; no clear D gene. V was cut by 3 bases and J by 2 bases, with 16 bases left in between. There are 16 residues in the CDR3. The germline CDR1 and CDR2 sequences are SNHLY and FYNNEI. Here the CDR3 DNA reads TGTGCCAGCAGTGATATCTTGGGGTCTTCTCAAGAGACCCAGTACTTC. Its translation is CASSDILGSSQETQYF.

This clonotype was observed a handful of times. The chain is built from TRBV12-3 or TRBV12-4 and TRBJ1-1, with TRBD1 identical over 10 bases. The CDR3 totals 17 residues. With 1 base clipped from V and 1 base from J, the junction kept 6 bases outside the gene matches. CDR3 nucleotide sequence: TGTGCCAGCAGTTTAGGGGACAGGGGTCTATCGAACACTGAAGCTTTCTTT. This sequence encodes CASSLGDRGLSNTEAFF.

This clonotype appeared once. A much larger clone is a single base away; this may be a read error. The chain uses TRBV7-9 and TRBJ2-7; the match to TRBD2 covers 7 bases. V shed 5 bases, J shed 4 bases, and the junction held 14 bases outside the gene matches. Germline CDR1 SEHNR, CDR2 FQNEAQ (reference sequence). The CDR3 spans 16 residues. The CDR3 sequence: CASSLPSRGGNYEQYF. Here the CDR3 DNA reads TGTGCCAGCAGCCTCCCCTCCCGCGGGGGTAATTACGAGCAGTACTTC.

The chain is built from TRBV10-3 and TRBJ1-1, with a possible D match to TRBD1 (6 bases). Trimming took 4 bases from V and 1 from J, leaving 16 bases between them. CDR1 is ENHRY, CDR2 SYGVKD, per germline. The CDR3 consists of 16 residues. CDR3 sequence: CAISGGPGHPNTEAFF. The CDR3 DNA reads TGTGCCATCAGTGGAGGACCGGGACACCCGAACACTGAAGCTTTCTTT.

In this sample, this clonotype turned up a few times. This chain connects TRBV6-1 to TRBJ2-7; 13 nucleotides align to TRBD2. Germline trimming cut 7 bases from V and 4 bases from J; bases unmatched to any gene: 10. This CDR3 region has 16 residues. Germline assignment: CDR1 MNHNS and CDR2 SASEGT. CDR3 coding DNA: TGTGCCAGCATCCTAGGGGGACTAGCGGGAAAGTACGAGCAGTACTTC. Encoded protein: CASILGGLAGKYEQYF.

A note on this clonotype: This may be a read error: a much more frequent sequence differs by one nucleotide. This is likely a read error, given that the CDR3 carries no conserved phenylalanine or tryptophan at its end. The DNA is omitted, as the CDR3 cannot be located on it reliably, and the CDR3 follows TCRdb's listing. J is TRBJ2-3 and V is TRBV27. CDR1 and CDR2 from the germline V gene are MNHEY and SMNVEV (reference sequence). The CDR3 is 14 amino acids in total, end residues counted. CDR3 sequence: CASSPYISAYEQYS.

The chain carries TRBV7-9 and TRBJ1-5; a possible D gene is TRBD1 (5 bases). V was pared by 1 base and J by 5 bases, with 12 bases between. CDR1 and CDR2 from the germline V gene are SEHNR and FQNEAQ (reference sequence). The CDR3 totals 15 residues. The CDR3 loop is CASSLGQGEYQPQHF. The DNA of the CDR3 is TGTGCCAGCAGCTTAGGGCAGGGAGAGTATCAGCCCCAGCATTTT.

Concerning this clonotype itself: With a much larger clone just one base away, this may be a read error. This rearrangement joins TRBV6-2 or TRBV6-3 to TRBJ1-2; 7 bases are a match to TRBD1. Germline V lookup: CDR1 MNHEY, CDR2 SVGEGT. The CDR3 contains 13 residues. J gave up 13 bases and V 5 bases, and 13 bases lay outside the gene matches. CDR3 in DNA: TGTGCCAGCAGTGACCGGCCAACAGGGGTTATCACCTTC. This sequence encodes CASSDRPTGVITF.

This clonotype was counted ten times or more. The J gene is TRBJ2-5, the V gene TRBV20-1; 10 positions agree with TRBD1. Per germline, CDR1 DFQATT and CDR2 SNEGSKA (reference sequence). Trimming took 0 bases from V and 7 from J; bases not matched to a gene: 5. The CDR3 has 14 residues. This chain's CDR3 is CSARDLGQGGTQYF. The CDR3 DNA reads TGCAGTGCTAGAGATCTAGGACAGGGGGGGACCCAGTACTTC.

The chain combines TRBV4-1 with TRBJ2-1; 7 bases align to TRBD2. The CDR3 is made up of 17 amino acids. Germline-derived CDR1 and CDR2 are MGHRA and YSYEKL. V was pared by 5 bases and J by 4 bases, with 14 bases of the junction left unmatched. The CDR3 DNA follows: TGCGCCAGCAGCAATTACCCCCTAGCGGATACATACAATGAGCAGTTCTTC. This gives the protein CASSNYPLADTYNEQFF.

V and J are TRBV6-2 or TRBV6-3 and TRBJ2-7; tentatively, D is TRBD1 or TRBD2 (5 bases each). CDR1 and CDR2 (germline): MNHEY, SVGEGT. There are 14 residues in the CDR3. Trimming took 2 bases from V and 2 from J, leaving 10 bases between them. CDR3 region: CASSYMQGAYEQYF. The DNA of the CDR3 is TGTGCCAGCAGTTACATGCAGGGAGCCTACGAGCAGTACTTC.